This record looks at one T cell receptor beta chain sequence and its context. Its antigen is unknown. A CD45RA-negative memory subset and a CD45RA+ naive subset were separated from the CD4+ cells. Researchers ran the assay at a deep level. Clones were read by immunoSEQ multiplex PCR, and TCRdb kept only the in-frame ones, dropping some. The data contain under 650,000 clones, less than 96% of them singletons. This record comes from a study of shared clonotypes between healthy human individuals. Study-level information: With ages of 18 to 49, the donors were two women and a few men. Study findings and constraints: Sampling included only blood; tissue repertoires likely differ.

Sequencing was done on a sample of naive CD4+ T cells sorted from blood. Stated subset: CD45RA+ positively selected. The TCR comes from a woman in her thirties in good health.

The CDR3 DNA reads as TGTGCCAGCAGCCCAATGACAGGGGTGAACACTGAAGCTTTCTTT. This sequence encodes CASSPMTGVNTEAFF. V is TRBV4-2 and J is TRBJ1-1, with 8 bases matching TRBD1. The CDR3 extends over 15 amino acids. J was trimmed by 0 bases and V by 4 bases; bases with no gene match: 4. Looked up from germline, CDR1 is LGHNA and CDR2 is YNFKEQ.